Below are 2 T cell receptor beta chains sequenced from a single sample in a study of T cells in localized non-small cell lung cancer. Generated by immunoSEQ multiplex PCR, the TCRdb table keeps only in-frame clones and is missing some. The sample holds 20,000 to 25,000 clones, about 90% seen once. Sequences were derived from peripheral blood, sampled before any cancer treatment. Receptors originate from a male donor aged 60 or over with stage I squamous cell lung carcinoma.

This clone has a single count. The chain links TRBV5-1 to TRBJ2-7; a possible D gene is TRBD1 (6 bases). V dropped 2 bases and J dropped 3 bases, with 6 bases sitting between them. The germline CDR1 and CDR2 sequences are SGHRS and YFSETQ. This CDR3 is built from 12 residues. The CDR3 coding sequence is TGCGCCAGCAGCTTACAGGGCTACGAGCAGTACTTC. Its translation: CASSLQGYEQYF. Full variable domain (rest looked up from reference TRBV5-1 and TRBJ2-7): KAGVTQTPRYLIKTRGQQVTLSCSPISGHRSVSWYQQTPGQGLQFLFEYFSETQRNKGNFPGRFSGRQFSNSRSEMNVSTLELGDSALYLCASSLQGYEQYFGPGTRLTVT.

V and J are TRBV2 and TRBJ2-2; D possibly corresponds to TRBD2 (6 bases). Trimming removed 1 base at V and 0 bases at J, with 6 bases between. Germline assignment: CDR1 SNHLY and CDR2 FYNNEI. The CDR3 runs 15 residues. The DNA of the CDR3 is TGTGCCAGCAGTGAAGGGGGGGCGAACACCGGGGAGCTGTTTTTT. This gives the protein CASSEGGANTGELFF.